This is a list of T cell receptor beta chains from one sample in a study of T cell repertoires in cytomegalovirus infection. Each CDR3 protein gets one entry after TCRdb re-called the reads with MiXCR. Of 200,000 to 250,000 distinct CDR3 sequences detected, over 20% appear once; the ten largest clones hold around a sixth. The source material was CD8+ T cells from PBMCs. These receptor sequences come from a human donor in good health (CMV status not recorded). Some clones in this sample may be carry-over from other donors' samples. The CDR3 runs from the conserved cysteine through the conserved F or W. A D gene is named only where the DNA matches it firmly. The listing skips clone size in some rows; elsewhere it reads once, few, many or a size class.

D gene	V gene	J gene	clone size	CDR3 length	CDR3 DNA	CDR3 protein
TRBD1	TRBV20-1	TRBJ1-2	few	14	TGCAGTGCGAAACAGGGGCGACAGAACTATGGCTACACCTTC	CSAKQGRQNYGYTF
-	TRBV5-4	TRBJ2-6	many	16	TGTGCCAGCAGCACCAACGGAGGGGCTGGGGCCAACGTCCTGACTTTC	CASSTNGGAGANVLTF
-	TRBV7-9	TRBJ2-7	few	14	TGTGCCAGCACCCCTGTACTAGACAACTACGAGCAGTACTTC	CASTPVLDNYEQYF
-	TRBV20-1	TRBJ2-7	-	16	TGCAGTGTTGCCCCCCTCTGGACCGGTAGCTCCTACGAGCAGTACTTC	CSVAPLWTGSSYEQYF
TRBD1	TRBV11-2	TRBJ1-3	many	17	TGTGCCAGCGCCCCCGGGACAGGGGGTTTAGGTGGAAACACCATATATTTT	CASAPGTGGLGGNTIYF
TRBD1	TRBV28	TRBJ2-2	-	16	TGTGCCAGCAGTTTTCGCGGGACAGGGAACACCGGGGAGCTGTTTTTT	CASSFRGTGNTGELFF
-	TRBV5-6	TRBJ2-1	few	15	TGTGCCAGCAGCTTCGGGATCCTGTATGATGGTGAGCAGTTCTTC	CASSFGILYDGEQFF
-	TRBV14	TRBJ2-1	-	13	TGTGCCAGCAGCCAAGATCGCGCCCATGAGCAGTTCTTC	CASSQDRAHEQFF
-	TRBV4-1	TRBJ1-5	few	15	TGCGCCAGCAGCCAAGGGCAGGACGGCAATCAGCCCCAGCATTTT	CASSQGQDGNQPQHF
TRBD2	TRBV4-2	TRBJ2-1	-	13	TGTGCCAGCAGCCAAGATCGGGGGGATGAGCAGTTCTTC	CASSQDRGDEQFF
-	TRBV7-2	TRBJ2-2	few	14	TGTGCCAGCGCGGGACTGCGGACCACCGGGGAGCTGTTTTTT	CASAGLRTTGELFF
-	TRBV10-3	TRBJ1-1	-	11	TGTGCCATCAGTGGGCCATCCGAAGCTTTCTTT	CAISGPSEAFF
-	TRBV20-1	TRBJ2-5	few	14	TGCAGTGCTAGACCTCGACTAGGTGTGGAGACCCAGTACTTC	CSARPRLGVETQYF
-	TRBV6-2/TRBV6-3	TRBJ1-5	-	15	TGTGCCAGCAGTTCCTGGACAGTGAGTTATCAGCCCCAGCATTTT	CASSSWTVSYQPQHF
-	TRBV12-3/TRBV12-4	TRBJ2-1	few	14	TGTGCCAGCAGTTTAGCGCTCGGGGGTAATGAGCAGTTCTTC	CASSLALGGNEQFF
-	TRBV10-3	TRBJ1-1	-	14	TGTGCCGTCAGTGAGACGGGCCGAGGGACTGAAGCTTTCTTT	CAVSETGRGTEAFF
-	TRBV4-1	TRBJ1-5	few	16	TGCGCCAGCAGCCAATCCACAGGGTTAGGTAATCAGCCCCAGCATTTT	CASSQSTGLGNQPQHF
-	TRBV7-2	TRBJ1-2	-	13	TGTGCCAGCAGCTTCGGGTTGAACTATGGCTACACCTTC	CASSFGLNYGYTF
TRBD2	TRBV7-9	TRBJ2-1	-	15	TGTGCCAGCAGCCCCCCGGGACTAGCGGACAATGAGCAGTTCTTC	CASSPPGLADNEQFF
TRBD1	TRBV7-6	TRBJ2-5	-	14	TGTGCCAGCAGCTTAAGGGGGCCTCGGGAGACCCAGTACTTC	CASSLRGPRETQYF
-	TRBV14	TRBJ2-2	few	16	TGTGCCAGCAGCCAAGAAGTCGGCAGAATTACCGGGGAGCTGTTTTTT	CASSQEVGRITGELFF
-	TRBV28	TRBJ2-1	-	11	TGTGCCAGCAGAACCCCTCAAGAGCAGTTCTTC	CASRTPQEQFF
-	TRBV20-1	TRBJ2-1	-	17	TGCAGTGCTAGAGCCCCAAATACAGGAACCTCCTACAATGAGCAGTTCTTC	CSARAPNTGTSYNEQFF
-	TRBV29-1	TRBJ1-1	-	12	TGCAGCGCAAGCCTACCGGGACCCGGGGCTTTCTTT	CSASLPGPGAFF
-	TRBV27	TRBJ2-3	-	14	TGTGCCAGCAGTTTATTGATGGGGGAAGATACGCAGTATTTT	CASSLLMGEDTQYF
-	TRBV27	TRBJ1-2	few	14	TGTGCCAGCAGTTTGACAGGAATGAACTATGGCTACACCTTC	CASSLTGMNYGYTF
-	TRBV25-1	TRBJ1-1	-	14	TGTGCCAGCAGTGAATGGGGCATGAACACTGAAGCTTTCTTT	CASSEWGMNTEAFF
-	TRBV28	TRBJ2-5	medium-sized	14	TGTGCCAGCACCGAACCCAGGGGTGGTGAGACCCAGTACTTC	CASTEPRGGETQYF
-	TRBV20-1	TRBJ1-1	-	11	TGCAGTGGGGGCATAGGGCTTGAAGCTTTCTTT	CSGGIGLEAFF
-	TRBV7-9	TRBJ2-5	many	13	TGTGCCAGCAGCTTGGGATGGTGGGAGACCCAGTACTTC	CASSLGWWETQYF
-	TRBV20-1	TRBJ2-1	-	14	TGCAGTGCGTCACTAAGGAGCTCCTACAATGAGCAGTTCTTC	CSASLRSSYNEQFF
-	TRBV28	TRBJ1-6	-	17	TGTGCCAGCAGTGGAGGCCCCGGGGGTCGCTATAATTCACCCCTCCACTTT	CASSGGPGGRYNSPLHF
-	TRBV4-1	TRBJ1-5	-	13	TGCGCCAGCAGCCAAGATGATTATCAGCCCCAGCATTTT	CASSQDDYQPQHF
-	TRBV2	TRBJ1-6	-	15	TGTGCCAGCAGTGAGTCCGGGGGGGTGGATTCACGCCTCCACTTT	CASSESGGVDSRLHF
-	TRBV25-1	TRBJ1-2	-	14	TGTGCCAGCAGTTATGGTACAGCCTCCTATGGCTACACCTTC	CASSYGTASYGYTF
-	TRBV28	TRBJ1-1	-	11	TGTGCCAGCATGACGAACACTGAAGCTTTCTTT	CASMTNTEAFF
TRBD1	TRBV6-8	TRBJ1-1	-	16	TGTGCCAGCAGTACAGACAGGGGGCGCCGGTACACTGAAGCTTTCTTT	CASSTDRGRRYTEAFF
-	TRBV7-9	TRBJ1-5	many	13	TGTGCCAGCAGCTTAGGTCAGAATCAGCCCCAGCATTTT	CASSLGQNQPQHF
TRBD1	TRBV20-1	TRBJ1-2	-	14	TGCAGTGCCTTTCTGGACAGGGGGCGCAATGGCTACACCTTC	CSAFLDRGRNGYTF
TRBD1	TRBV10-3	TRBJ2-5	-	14	TGTGCCATCAGGAGGGACAGGAATCAAGAGACCCAGTACTTC	CAIRRDRNQETQYF
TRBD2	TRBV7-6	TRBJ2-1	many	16	TGTGCCAGCAGCTCGCAACTAGCGGGTGATTACAATGAGCAGTTCTTC	CASSSQLAGDYNEQFF